This T cell receptor (beta chain) was captured in a study of cytomegalovirus exposure and HLA in healthy donors. The CDR3 is 15 amino acids. V gave up 0 bases and J gave up 8 bases; unmatched junction bases: 6. Germline V gene data show CDR1 as KGHSH and CDR2 as LQKENI. Primers included in the PCR were 60 Vbeta and 13 Jbeta primers. TCRdb's copy holds only in-frame clones and misses some; the assay was immunoSEQ multiplex PCR. The sample contains 150,000 or so clones, 77% of which appear only once. Remarks on this clone: Its antigen remains unknown.

Points from the study as a whole: In a later analysis, CMV-associated beta chains were mostly HLA-associated, it appeared. Per a prior analysis, the majority of TCR beta V segments were productive roughly 90% or roughly 30% of the time. CMV serostatus was the sole immune exposure data available.

The receptor comes from a male donor in good health and CMV-seropositive. The sequencing sample was made of PBMCs. This chain joins TRBV18 and TRBJ1-5; 8 bases are shared with TRBD1. The CDR3 is CASSPPGQGLEPQHF. The CDR3 nucleotides are TGTGCCAGCTCACCACCCGGACAGGGACTTGAGCCCCAGCATTTT.